By share, the clone carrying this T cell receptor (beta chain) ranks as medium-sized (0.01 to 0.1%). The data were taken from a study of immune heterogeneity within non-small cell lung tumors. The template consisted of bulk tumor genomic DNA, with about 640 ng used per sample. Primary tumors were biopsied several times each, far apart, intraoperatively. With untreated, newly diagnosed non-small cell lung cancer, the patients went on to undergo curative surgery. The CDR3 covers 18 residues. Trimming removed 4 bases from V and 0 bases from J; junction bases left unmatched: 10. Germline V lookup: CDR1 WSHSY, CDR2 SAAADI. For the TCR beta CDR3, multiplex PCR with 32 V and 13 J primers performed the amplification. MiXCR, applied by TCRdb to the multiplex PCR reads, yields one record per CDR3 protein. The sample contains roughly 3,300 distinct CDR3 sequences, about a sixth of which appear only once.

This chain connects TRBV10-2 to TRBJ2-1, with TRBD2 identical over 9 bases. Sequencing was done on a sample of lung tumor tissue. This clonotype was obtained from a man aged 45-60 years with non-small cell lung cancer. The CDR3 DNA reads as TGCGCCAGCAGTGTTGGTAGCGGGAGCGCCAGCTCCTACAATGAGCAGTTCTTC. Encoded protein: CASSVGSGSASSYNEQFF.